The 31 T cell receptor beta chains below all came from one sample that was sequenced in a study of T-cell memory formation after mild COVID-19. MiXCR, applied by TCRdb to the 5' RACE reads, yields one record per CDR3 protein. The table includes approximately 290,000 distinct CDR3 sequences, approximately 7.6% detected once. Input material: PBMCs or a T cell subset sorted from them (not recorded which). The receptors derive from a man younger than 35 who had mild COVID-19 (a few samples of this study predate the infection). Cell type and time point are not known.

This clonotype occurred a few times. The J gene is TRBJ1-2, the V gene TRBV6-5; TRBD1 matches at 8 bases. Germline assignment: CDR1 MNHEY and CDR2 SVGAGI. The J segment lost 4 bases and the V segment lost 8 bases, leaving 3 bases of the junction unmatched. The CDR3 length is 12 residues. The CDR3: CASRGQGYGYTF. The CDR3 coding sequence is TGTGCCAGCCGTGGACAGGGCTATGGCTACACCTTC.

This clonotype was counted ten times or more. A read error may produce the germline difference seen at one junction end. V usage is TRBV7-9 and J usage is TRBJ2-1; 11 bases are shared with TRBD2. CDR1 and CDR2 from the germline V gene are SEHNR and FQNEAQ (reference sequence). The CDR3 runs 15 residues. CDR3 region: CASSIAGGTLNEQFF. In DNA, the CDR3 is TGTGCCAGCAGCATAGCGGGGGGGACCCTGAATGAGCAGTTCTTC.

J is TRBJ1-3 and V is TRBV7-3; TRBD1 might be the D (5 bases). The CDR3 extends over 19 amino acids. Between the trimmed V and J ends, which lost 2 bases and 0 bases, there was a span of 20 bases. CDR1 and CDR2 (germline): SGHTA, FQGTGA. The CDR3 nucleotides read TGTGCCAGCAGCTTAGTCTATTGGCGGACATCGAGCTCTGGAAACACCATATATTTT. The encoded protein is CASSLVYWRTSSSGNTIYF.

This clonotype has only a few counts. CDR3 residues: CSVGDRGNYEQYF. DNA of the CDR3: TGCAGCGTTGGGGACAGGGGGAACTACGAGCAGTACTTC. This chain connects TRBV29-1 to TRBJ2-7; 11 positions match TRBD1. Germline CDR1 SQVTM, CDR2 ANQGSEA. This CDR3 spans 13 amino acids. Trimming took 4 bases from V and 3 from J; bases not matched to a gene: 2.

As to this clonotype: Sequence at one end of the junction differs from germline and may be a read error. This sequence joins TRBV7-6 and TRBJ2-7; a possible D gene is TRBD2 (7 bases). The CDR3 runs to 14 residues. Per the germline V gene, CDR1 is SGHVS and CDR2 is FNYEAQ. The CDR3 sequence is CASSRGGAYEQPFF. The CDR3 nucleotides read TGTGCCAGCAGCAGGGGGGGCGCCTACGAGCAGCCCTTCTTC.

This clonotype was counted a few times. This rearrangement joins TRBV4-2 to TRBJ1-1; TRBD1 matches 9 bases. Germline assignment: CDR1 LGHNA and CDR2 YNFKEQ. V dropped 3 bases and J dropped 7; count of bases not matched to a gene: 9. CDR3 length equals 15 residues. The CDR3 DNA follows: TGTGCCAGCAGCCATGGGACAGGGTCTTCCTTTGAAGCTTTCTTT. It translates to CASSHGTGSSFEAFF.

This clonotype was observed many times. The J gene is TRBJ1-5, the V gene TRBV15; 8 nucleotides line up with TRBD1. The CDR3 sequence is 15 residues long. After removal of 0 bases from V and 3 bases from J, the junction contained 1 base not matched to a gene. Germline lookup yields CDR1 LNHNV and CDR2 YYDKDF (reference sequence). In DNA, the CDR3 is TGTGCCACCAGCAGAGAGGACAGGGACAATCAGCCCCAGCATTTT. It is translated as CATSREDRDNQPQHF.

V and J are TRBV20-1 and TRBJ1-1; D gene ambiguous. Looked up from germline, CDR1 is DFQATT and CDR2 is SNEGSKA (reference sequence). The CDR3 has 15 residues. V lost 0 bases to trimming and J lost 10 bases, with 21 bases between them. CDR3 in amino acids: CSARDVSGQADGAFF. CDR3 nucleotides: TGCAGTGCTAGAGATGTCTCCGGGCAGGCGGACGGAGCTTTCTTT.

Only a few counts were recorded for this clonotype. The chain links TRBV6-5 to TRBJ1-6, with a weak D call TRBD1 (5 bases). The germline V gene has CDR1 MNHEY and CDR2 SVGAGI. The CDR3 sequence is 15 residues long. The V gene lost 0 bases and the J gene lost 8 bases, with 11 bases spanning the gap. CDR3 sequence reads: CASSYSTVLDSPLHF. CDR3 bases: TGTGCCAGCAGTTACTCGACAGTTTTAGATTCACCCCTCCACTTT.

The chain is built from TRBV20-1 and TRBJ2-7, with 8 bases identical to TRBD2. The trim removed 5 bases at V and 2 bases at J, leaving 5 bases unmatched. This CDR3 has 13 amino acids. Looked up from germline, CDR1 is DFQATT and CDR2 is SNEGSKA (reference sequence). CDR3 bases: TGCAGTGCTCGCGGGGGGCCTACCTACGAGCAGTACTTC. Translation: CSARGGPTYEQYF.

This clonotype was counted at least ten times. The rearrangement uses TRBV5-7 and TRBJ2-3; D is perhaps TRBD1 (6 bases). Being an ORF, TRBV5-7 has a function that is uncertain. Trimming shortened V by 4 bases and J by 1 base, and 19 bases separated the two germline ends. The CDR3 extends over 17 amino acids. The CDR3 sequence: CASSNPHRDGGTDTQYF. The CDR3 nucleotides are TGTGCCAGCAGCAACCCCCACAGGGATGGGGGCACAGATACGCAGTATTTT.

This clonotype was seen only a few times. V gene TRBV5-4 combines with J gene TRBJ1-6; D remains ambiguous. Germline-derived CDR1 and CDR2 are SGHNT and YYREEE (reference sequence). The CDR3 is made up of 13 amino acids. Trimming took 1 base from V and 8 from J, leaving 7 bases between them. CDR3 sequence reads: CASSLIPDSPLHF. In DNA form, the CDR3 reads TGTGCCAGCAGCTTGATTCCAGATTCACCCCTCCACTTT.

The sample holds a few counts of this clonotype. This sequence joins TRBV18 and TRBJ1-1; possible D gene TRBD1, 5 bases. The CDR3 length is 13 residues. Germline V gene lookup returns CDR1 KGHSH and CDR2 LQKENI. Trimming shortened V by 2 bases and J by 4 bases, and 8 bases separated the two germline ends. The CDR3 coding sequence is TGTGCCAGCTCACCATTTAGGGGCACTGAAGCTTTCTTT. Its translation is CASSPFRGTEAFF. Variable domain in full (rest from reference TRBV18 and TRBJ1-1): NAGVMQNPRHLVRRRGQEARLRCSPMKGHSHVYWYRQLPEEGLKFMVYLQKENIIDESGMPKERFSAEFPKEGPSILRIQQVVRGDSAAYFCASSPFRGTEAFFGQGTRLTVV.

This clonotype was recorded at least ten times. This chain connects TRBV5-1 to TRBJ2-3; D is possibly TRBD2 (5 bases). This CDR3 comprises 14 residues. The V gene's germline CDR1 is SGHRS and CDR2 YFSETQ. V was trimmed by 4 bases and J by 5 bases, leaving 14 bases between them. The CDR3 DNA follows: TGCGCCAGCAGCCCGGACGACGGGGAAGATACGCAGTATTTT. This sequence encodes CASSPDDGEDTQYF.

This clonotype came up a few times. The chain joins TRBV30 to TRBJ1-2; D unclear. This CDR3 spans 15 amino acids. Germline CDR1 reads GTSNPN; CDR2 reads SVGIG (reference sequence). V was cut by 1 base and J by 5 bases, with 17 bases left in between. CDR3 sequence: CAWSAGGVWRYGYTF. The CDR3 region has the DNA TGTGCCTGGAGTGCAGGCGGGGTTTGGCGATATGGCTACACCTTC.

The sample holds a few counts of this clonotype. This rearrangement joins TRBV4-3 to TRBJ2-3; a weak D match, TRBD2 (6 bases). The CDR3 has 17 residues. Germline V gene data show CDR1 as LGHNA and CDR2 as YSLEER. V gave up 4 bases and J gave up 0 bases, with 17 bases separating them. CDR3 bases: TGCGCCAGCAGCCCGTTAGTAGCTAGCGAGAGCACAGATACGCAGTATTTT. The encoded protein is CASSPLVASESTDTQYF.

This clonotype was found a few times. This chain connects TRBV28 to TRBJ2-7, with 7 nucleotides matching TRBD2. The CDR3 consists of 15 residues. Germline CDR1 MDHEN, CDR2 SYDVKM. V dropped 6 bases and J dropped 4; count of bases not matched to a gene: 12. The CDR3 here is CASSPGTTDWYEQYV. Written as DNA, the CDR3 is TGTGCCAGCAGCCCTGGGACTACCGACTGGTACGAGCAGTACGTC.

This clonotype came up a few times. The chain has TRBV5-1 and TRBJ2-3; 9 bases are a match to TRBD2. Trimming removed 0 bases from V and 0 bases from J; junction bases left unmatched: 8. Germline values: CDR1 SGHRS, CDR2 YFSETQ. This CDR3 spans 18 amino acids. In DNA form, the CDR3 reads TGCGCCAGCAGCTTGGGACTAGCGGTCCGGGTGAGCACAGATACGCAGTATTTT. Translated, it gives CASSLGLAVRVSTDTQYF.

This clonotype came up a few times. The chain carries TRBV7-2 and TRBJ2-7; D not certain. Trimming left V 6 bases short and J 2 bases short, with 17 bases between. Germline values: CDR1 SGHTA, CDR2 FQGNSA. This CDR3 is built from 15 residues. CDR3 amino acids: CASSFLPQYAYEQYF. In DNA, the CDR3 is TGTGCCAGCAGTTTTCTCCCCCAATACGCCTACGAGCAGTACTTC.

In this sample, this clonotype turned up a few times. The chain recombines TRBV4-3 with TRBJ1-5; unclear D gene. There are 18 residues in the CDR3. V lost 3 bases to trimming and J lost 0 bases, with 18 bases between them. Germline V gene data show CDR1 as LGHNA and CDR2 as YSLEER. The CDR3 here is CASSQELSRPYSNQPQHF. CDR3 DNA sequence: TGCGCCAGCAGCCAGGAACTTAGCAGACCTTATAGCAATCAGCCCCAGCATTTT.

This clonotype was counted a few times. The chain employs TRBV28 and TRBJ2-3; D gene unclear. V was clipped by 5 bases and J by 6 bases, with 12 bases between them. The CDR3 runs 13 residues. Germline CDR1 reads MDHEN; CDR2 reads SYDVKM. The CDR3 coding sequence is TGTGCCAGCAGTGGGGAACTGGTGGATACGCAGTATTTT. Its protein product is CASSGELVDTQYF. Full variable domain (remainder filled in from reference TRBV28 and TRBJ2-3): DVKVTQSSRYLVKRTGEKVFLECVQDMDHENMFWYRQDPGLGLRLIYFSYDVKMKEKGDIPEGYSVSREKKERFSLILESASTNQTSMYLCASSGELVDTQYFGPGTRLTVL.

The rearrangement links TRBV12-3 or TRBV12-4 to TRBJ1-2; 9 positions match TRBD1. The CDR3 has 14 residues. V trimming: 6 bases; J trimming: 8 bases; junction bases outside the gene matches: 10. The CDR3 sequence: CASSPEQGARGYTF. The CDR3 bases are TGTGCCAGCAGCCCCGAACAGGGGGCACGGGGCTACACCTTC.

CDR3 region: CASSFLGVTGELFF. The CDR3 DNA sequence: TGTGCCAGCAGTTTTTTGGGGGTCACCGGGGAGCTGTTTTTT. The rearrangement links TRBV27 to TRBJ2-2, with D perhaps being TRBD1 or TRBD2 (5 bases each). V dropped 3 bases and J dropped 4 bases, with 9 bases sitting between them. This CDR3 region has 14 residues. Looked up from germline, CDR1 is MNHEY and CDR2 is SMNVEV (reference sequence).

The table lists this clonotype with many counts. The chain has TRBV5-4 and TRBJ1-1; D is possibly TRBD1 (6 bases). Germline V gene sequence: CDR1 SGHNT, CDR2 YYREEE (reference sequence). The germline V and J ends were trimmed by 4 bases and 0 bases, with 16 bases remaining between them. The CDR3 has 16 residues. CDR3 coding DNA: TGTGCCAGCAGCCCTGGGGGGGCCGCGATGAACACTGAAGCTTTCTTT. It is translated as CASSPGGAAMNTEAFF.

This clonotype has a single count. CDR3 region: CASGPTDRGNEQFF. CDR3 nucleotide sequence: TGTGCTAGTGGTCCGACGGACAGGGGGAATGAGCAGTTCTTC. The V call is TRBV12-5, the J call TRBJ2-1; 10 bases align to TRBD1. Per germline, CDR1 LGHNT and CDR2 FRNRAP. V gave up 5 bases and J gave up 7 bases; unmatched junction bases: 5. The CDR3 loop spans 14 amino acids.

This clonotype was seen at least ten times. V gene TRBV10-3 combines with J gene TRBJ2-3, with D perhaps TRBD1 or TRBD2 (6 bases each). The CDR3 contains 14 residues. The V gene lost 11 bases and the J gene lost 0 bases, with 15 bases spanning the gap. Germline V gene data show CDR1 as ENHRY and CDR2 as SYGVKD. The CDR3 protein is CASGGGGSTDTQYF. As DNA, the CDR3 is TGTGCCTCTGGCGGAGGGGGTAGCACAGATACGCAGTATTTT.

The rearrangement links TRBV5-4 to TRBJ2-5; 7 bases map to TRBD1. V trimming: 4 bases; J trimming: 4 bases; junction bases outside the gene matches: 10. This CDR3 contains 15 residues. CDR1 is SGHNT, CDR2 YYREEE, per germline (reference sequence). The CDR3 is CASSPTRGRGETQYF. In DNA form, the CDR3 reads TGTGCCAGCAGCCCCACGAGGGGGCGTGGAGAGACCCAGTACTTC.

This clonotype was seen ten or more times. This chain connects TRBV28 to TRBJ2-1, with a weak D call TRBD1 (6 bases). Germline-derived CDR1 and CDR2 are MDHEN and SYDVKM. This CDR3 has 17 residues. V was shortened by 3 bases and J by 4 bases, with 19 bases between the two germline ends. The CDR3 DNA follows: TGTGCCAGCAGTTTGGTGTCGGGACATGTGTTTTACAATGAGCAGTTCTTC. Its translation is CASSLVSGHVFYNEQFF. Using reference TRBV28 and TRBJ2-1 for the parts outside the CDR3, the full variable domain is DVKVTQSSRYLVKRTGEKVFLECVQDMDHENMFWYRQDPGLGLRLIYFSYDVKMKEKGDIPEGYSVSREKKERFSLILESASTNQTSMYLCASSLVSGHVFYNEQFFGPGTRLTVL.

This clonotype was observed at least ten times. This rearrangement joins TRBV29-1 to TRBJ2-7; TRBD1 might be the D (6 bases). The CDR3 extends over 13 amino acids. Trimming took off 5 bases at V and 5 bases at J, with 16 bases between the two ends. CDR1 and CDR2 from the germline V gene are SQVTM and ANQGSEA. CDR3 in amino acids: CSVTPTGINEQYF. DNA for the CDR3: TGCAGCGTTACACCCACAGGGATCAACGAGCAGTACTTC.

This clonotype has just a few counts. J is TRBJ2-2 and V is TRBV6-5; D is perhaps TRBD1 or TRBD2 (5 bases each). The CDR3 loop spans 16 amino acids. V lost 2 bases and J lost 4, with 14 bases in between. Germline V gene data show CDR1 as MNHEY and CDR2 as SVGAGI. In nucleotides, the CDR3 is TGTGCCAGCAGTTACCCGAGGGGTGGGGTCACCGGGGAGCTGTTTTTT. The encoded protein is CASSYPRGGVTGELFF.

The chain couples TRBV3-1 to TRBJ2-1; D possibly corresponds to TRBD2 (6 bases). This CDR3 is 13 amino acids long. Per the germline V gene, CDR1 is LGHDT and CDR2 is YNNKEL (reference sequence). V shed 3 bases and J shed 10 bases, with 13 bases lying between them. The CDR3, as DNA: TGTGCCAGCAGCCAGGGGACTCCAGCAGAGCAGTTCTTC. It codes for CASSQGTPAEQFF.